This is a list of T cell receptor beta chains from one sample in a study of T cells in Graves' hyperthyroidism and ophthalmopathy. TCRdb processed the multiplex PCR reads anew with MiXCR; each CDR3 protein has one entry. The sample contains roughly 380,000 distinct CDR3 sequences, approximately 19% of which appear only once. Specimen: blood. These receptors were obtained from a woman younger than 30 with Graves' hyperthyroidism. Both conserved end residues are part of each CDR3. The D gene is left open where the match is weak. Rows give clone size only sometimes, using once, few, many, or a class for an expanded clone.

CDR3aa: CATSTRAGELFF; CDR3nt: TGTGCCACCAGCACCAGGGCCGGGGAGCTGTTTTTT; len: 12; v_gene: TRBV15; d_gene: -; j_gene: TRBJ2-2; abundance: many
CDR3aa: CASSELFTGPETQYF; CDR3nt: TGTGCCAGCAGTGAACTGTTTACAGGACCCGAGACCCAGTACTTC; len: 15; v_gene: TRBV2; d_gene: -; j_gene: TRBJ2-5; abundance: many
CDR3aa: CATAAKAFF; CDR3nt: TGTGCCACCGCGGCAAAAGCTTTCTTT; len: 9; v_gene: TRBV24-1; d_gene: -; j_gene: TRBJ1-1; abundance: many
CDR3aa: CASSLGLGTAISPGGNTIYF; CDR3nt: TGTGCCAGCAGCTTAGGATTAGGGACAGCCATATCGCCGGGAGGAAACACCATATATTTT; len: 20; v_gene: TRBV13; d_gene: TRBD1; j_gene: TRBJ1-3; abundance: many
CDR3aa: CASSSAGGNTEAFF; CDR3nt: TGTGCCAGCAGTTCGGCCGGGGGGAACACTGAAGCTTTCTTT; len: 14; v_gene: TRBV6-5; d_gene: -; j_gene: TRBJ1-1; abundance: many
CDR3aa: CASSQVPQSNQPQHF; CDR3nt: TGCGCCAGCAGCCAAGTGCCCCAGAGCAATCAGCCCCAGCATTTT; len: 15; v_gene: TRBV4-1; d_gene: -; j_gene: TRBJ1-5; abundance: many
CDR3aa: CASSPHRGNGELFF; CDR3nt: TGTGCCAGCAGTCCTCATAGGGGAAACGGGGAGCTGTTTTTT; len: 14; v_gene: TRBV6-1; d_gene: -; j_gene: TRBJ2-2; abundance: many
CDR3aa: CASSEARDAEAFF; CDR3nt: TGTGCCAGCAGTGAAGCACGGGATGCGGAAGCTTTCTTT; len: 13; v_gene: TRBV2; d_gene: -; j_gene: TRBJ1-1; abundance: many
CDR3aa: CASSPRMKTEAFF; CDR3nt: TGTGCCAGTAGTCCCCGGATGAAGACTGAAGCTTTCTTT; len: 13; v_gene: TRBV19; d_gene: -; j_gene: TRBJ1-1; abundance: -
CDR3aa: CASSSDWTGETQYF; CDR3nt: TGTGCCAGCAGTTCGGACTGGACAGGGGAGACCCAGTACTTC; len: 14; v_gene: TRBV6-2/TRBV6-3; d_gene: TRBD1; j_gene: TRBJ2-5; abundance: many
CDR3aa: CSAHRTSGIYEQYF; CDR3nt: TGCAGTGCCCATCGGACTAGCGGGATCTACGAGCAGTACTTC; len: 14; v_gene: TRBV20-1; d_gene: TRBD2; j_gene: TRBJ2-7; abundance: once
CDR3aa: CASRYSGRAIEAFF; CDR3nt: TGTGCCAGCAGATATTCGGGACGGGCGATTGAAGCTTTCTTT; len: 14; v_gene: TRBV7-2; d_gene: -; j_gene: TRBJ1-1; abundance: many
CDR3aa: CASSLVYRGTGGAYTEAFF; CDR3nt: TGCGCCAGCAGCTTGGTATACCGTGGGACAGGGGGCGCATACACTGAAGCTTTCTTT; len: 19; v_gene: TRBV5-1; d_gene: TRBD1; j_gene: TRBJ1-1; abundance: many
CDR3aa: CASSRGQGDTGELFF; CDR3nt: TGTGCCAGCAGCAGGGGACAGGGGGACACCGGGGAGCTGTTTTTT; len: 15; v_gene: TRBV7-9; d_gene: TRBD1; j_gene: TRBJ2-2; abundance: -
CDR3aa: CASGLTGFATEAFF; CDR3nt: TGTGCCAGCGGACTTACAGGGTTTGCCACTGAAGCTTTCTTT; len: 14; v_gene: TRBV12-3/TRBV12-4; d_gene: -; j_gene: TRBJ1-1; abundance: many
CDR3aa: CSARDRGSNTEAFF; CDR3nt: TGCAGTGCTAGAGACCGGGGTTCCAACACTGAAGCTTTCTTT; len: 14; v_gene: TRBV20-1; d_gene: -; j_gene: TRBJ1-1; abundance: many
CDR3aa: CASSQGVAGGPETQYF; CDR3nt: TGTGCCAGCAGCCAAGGGGTAGCGGGGGGGCCGGAGACCCAGTACTTC; len: 16; v_gene: TRBV4-2; d_gene: TRBD2; j_gene: TRBJ2-5; abundance: many
CDR3aa: CASKDRSDTGELFF; CDR3nt: TGTGCCAGCAAGGACAGGTCTGACACCGGGGAGCTGTTTTTT; len: 14; v_gene: TRBV6-1; d_gene: TRBD1; j_gene: TRBJ2-2; abundance: many
CDR3aa: CASSFVGTGPQETQYF; CDR3nt: TGTGCCAGCAGTTTTGTAGGGACAGGGCCTCAAGAGACCCAGTACTTC; len: 16; v_gene: TRBV12-3/TRBV12-4; d_gene: TRBD1; j_gene: TRBJ2-5; abundance: few
CDR3aa: CASSLSPAAGVQETQYF; CDR3nt: TGCGCCAGCAGCTTAAGTCCGGCGGCGGGGGTCCAAGAGACCCAGTACTTC; len: 17; v_gene: TRBV5-1; d_gene: TRBD2; j_gene: TRBJ2-5; abundance: many
CDR3aa: CASSMRQGMNTEAFF; CDR3nt: TGTGCCAGCAGTATGCGACAGGGGATGAACACTGAAGCTTTCTTT; len: 15; v_gene: TRBV6-1; d_gene: TRBD1; j_gene: TRBJ1-1; abundance: -
CDR3aa: CASVGGGNQPQHF; CDR3nt: TGTGCCAGCGTCGGTGGGGGGAATCAGCCCCAGCATTTT; len: 13; v_gene: TRBV6-2/TRBV6-3; d_gene: -; j_gene: TRBJ1-5; abundance: -
CDR3aa: CASSPVRGMSGNTIYF; CDR3nt: TGTGCCAGCTCACCAGTGCGAGGAATGTCTGGAAACACCATATATTTT; len: 16; v_gene: TRBV18; d_gene: -; j_gene: TRBJ1-3; abundance: many